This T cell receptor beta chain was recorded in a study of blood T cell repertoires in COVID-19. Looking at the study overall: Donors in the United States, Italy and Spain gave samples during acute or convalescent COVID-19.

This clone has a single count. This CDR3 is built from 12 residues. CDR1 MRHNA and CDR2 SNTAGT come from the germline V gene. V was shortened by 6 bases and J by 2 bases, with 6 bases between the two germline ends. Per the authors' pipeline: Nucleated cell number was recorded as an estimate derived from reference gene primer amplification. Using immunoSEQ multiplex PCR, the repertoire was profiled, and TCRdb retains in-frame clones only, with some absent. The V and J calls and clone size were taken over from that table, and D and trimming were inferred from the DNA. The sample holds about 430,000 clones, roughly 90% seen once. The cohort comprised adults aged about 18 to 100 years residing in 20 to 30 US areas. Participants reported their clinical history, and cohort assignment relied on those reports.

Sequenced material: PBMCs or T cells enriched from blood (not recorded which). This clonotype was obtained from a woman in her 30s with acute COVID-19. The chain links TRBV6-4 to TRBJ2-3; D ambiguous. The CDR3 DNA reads TGTGCCAGCAGCGAGGACACAGATACGCAGTATTTT. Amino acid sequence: CASSEDTDTQYF.